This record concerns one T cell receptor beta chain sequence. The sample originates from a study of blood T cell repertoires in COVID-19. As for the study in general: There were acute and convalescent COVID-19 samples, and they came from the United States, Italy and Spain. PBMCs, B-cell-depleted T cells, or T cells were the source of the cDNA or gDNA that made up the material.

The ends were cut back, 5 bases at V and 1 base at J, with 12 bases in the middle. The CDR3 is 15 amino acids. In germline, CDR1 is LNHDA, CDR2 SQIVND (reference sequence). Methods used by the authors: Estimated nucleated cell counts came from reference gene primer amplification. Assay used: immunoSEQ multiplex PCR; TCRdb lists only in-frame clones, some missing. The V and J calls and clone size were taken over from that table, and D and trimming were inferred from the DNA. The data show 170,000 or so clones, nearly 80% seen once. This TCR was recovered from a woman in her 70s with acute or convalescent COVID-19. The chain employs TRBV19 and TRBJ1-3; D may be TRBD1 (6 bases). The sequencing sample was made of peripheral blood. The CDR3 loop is CASSLTGGSGNTIYF. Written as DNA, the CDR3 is TGTGCCAGTAGTTTGACAGGTGGATCTGGAAACACCATATATTTT.